The 21 T cell receptor beta chains below come from one sample, sequenced in a study of cytomegalovirus exposure and HLA in healthy donors. The assay was immunoSEQ multiplex PCR, and TCRdb's table has in-frame clones only and misses some. Found here are tens of thousands of clones, approximately 94% of them singletons; the top ten hold less than 4%. The sequenced sample consisted of PBMCs. The source of these receptors is a woman aged 30 to 39 in good health and CMV-seronegative.

The chain has TRBV28 and TRBJ1-1; D uncertain. CDR1 MDHEN and CDR2 SYDVKM come from the germline V gene. CDR3 size: 13 residues. V was clipped by 5 bases and J by 1 base, with 8 bases between them. The CDR3 region is CASSDGGNTEAFF. The CDR3 DNA reads TGTGCCAGCAGTGACGGCGGGAACACTGAAGCTTTCTTT.

This chain links TRBV28 with TRBJ1-5; unclear D gene. Trimming took 7 bases from V and 10 from J, leaving 14 bases between them. Germline loops: CDR1 MDHEN, CDR2 SYDVKM. The CDR3 is made up of 12 amino acids. The CDR3 region is CASTLPGRPQHF. In nucleotides, the CDR3 is TGTGCCAGCACTCTCCCAGGTCGTCCCCAGCATTTT.

This clone was recorded once. The chain is built from TRBV7-2 and TRBJ2-7; 9 positions agree with TRBD2. Germline V gene sequence: CDR1 SGHTA, CDR2 FQGNSA. CDR3 length equals 14 residues. With 5 bases clipped from V and 0 bases from J, the junction kept 2 bases outside the gene matches. Here the CDR3 reads CASSPSGISYEQYF. DNA of the CDR3: TGTGCCAGCAGCCCTAGCGGGATCTCCTACGAGCAGTACTTC.

The rearrangement links TRBV5-4 to TRBJ2-5; D is unresolved. Per the germline V gene, CDR1 is SGHNT and CDR2 is YYREEE (reference sequence). The CDR3 runs to 13 residues. The ends were cut back, 2 bases at V and 2 bases at J, with 7 bases in the middle. For the CDR3, the DNA is TGTGCCAGCAGCTTAGCCTTTCAAGAGACCCAGTACTTC. It codes for CASSLAFQETQYF.

This clone has just one count. The chain links TRBV7-8 to TRBJ2-1; TRBD2 is a possible D gene (5 bases). The V end lost 1 base, the J end lost 7 bases, and 17 bases lay between the germline ends. Germline CDR1 reads SGHVS; CDR2 reads FQNEAQ. The CDR3 extends over 16 amino acids. The chain's CDR3 is CASSLDPLATKNEQFF. As DNA, the CDR3 is TGTGCCAGCAGCTTAGACCCCTTAGCGACCAAAAATGAGCAGTTCTTC.

The J gene is TRBJ1-1, the V gene TRBV5-5, with 7 bases that match TRBD1. This CDR3 contains 15 residues. V lost 1 base to trimming and J lost 4 bases; unmatched junction nucleotides: 7. The germline V gene encodes CDR1 SGHKS and CDR2 YYEKEE (reference sequence). CDR3 amino acids: CASSLLDTGATEAFF. DNA of the CDR3: TGTGCCAGCAGCTTGTTAGATACAGGGGCCACTGAAGCTTTCTTT.

The V gene is TRBV7-8, the J gene TRBJ1-2; D unclear. CDR3 length: 14 residues. Trimming pared 2 bases from V and 4 bases from J, leaving 11 bases between. Germline CDR1 and CDR2: SGHVS and FQNEAQ. The CDR3: CASSLSQGGYGYTF. The CDR3 DNA reads as TGTGCCAGCAGCTTATCTCAAGGAGGCTATGGCTACACCTTC.

The chain carries TRBV27 and TRBJ2-7; D ambiguous. Germline V gene lookup returns CDR1 MNHEY and CDR2 SMNVEV (reference sequence). The V gene lost 4 bases and the J gene lost 4 bases, with 20 bases spanning the gap. The CDR3 is 16 residues long. The CDR3 nucleotides are TGTGCCAGCAGTTCGGAGTCCATTAAGGCCCTATACGAGCAGTACTTC. Its protein product is CASSSESIKALYEQYF.

The J gene is TRBJ2-3, the V gene TRBV7-2; TRBD2 matches at 11 bases. V lost 4 bases, J lost 3 bases, and 3 bases stayed unmatched. Germline V gives CDR1 SGHTA, CDR2 FQGNSA. The CDR3 is 15 amino acids. The CDR3: CASSSLAGGTDTQYF. The CDR3, as DNA: TGTGCCAGCAGCTCCCTAGCGGGAGGAACAGATACGCAGTATTTT.

The chain is built from TRBV5-6 and TRBJ1-2; a possible D gene is TRBD1 (6 bases). The germline gives CDR1 SGHDT, CDR2 YYEEEE. CDR3 length equals 16 residues. Between the trimmed V and J ends, which lost 5 bases and 2 bases, there was a span of 19 bases. CDR3 DNA: TGTGCCAGCAGTCCCGGGGCAGTAAGGGGGAACTATGGCTACACCTTC. It encodes CASSPGAVRGNYGYTF. Filled out from reference TRBV5-6 and TRBJ1-2, the complete variable domain reads DAGVTQSPTHLIKTRGQQVTLRCSPKSGHDTVSWYQQALGQGPQFIFQYYEEEERQRGNFPDRFSGHQFPNYSSELNVNALLLGDSALYLCASSPGAVRGNYGYTFGSGTRLTVV.

This chain links TRBV28 with TRBJ2-5; D perhaps matches TRBD1 (6 bases). This CDR3 region has 14 residues. The germline CDR1 and CDR2 sequences are MDHEN and SYDVKM. V was cut by 4 bases and J by 5 bases, with 14 bases left in between. The CDR3 region has the DNA TGTGCCAGCAGTTCCCCAGGGGTTTTGGAGACCCAGTACTTC. As protein: CASSSPGVLETQYF.

This chain links TRBV28 with TRBJ2-4, with TRBD1 identical over 9 bases. Germline trimming cut 4 bases from V and 4 bases from J; bases unmatched to any gene: 17. The germline gives CDR1 MDHEN, CDR2 SYDVKM. CDR3 size: 19 residues. The chain's CDR3 is CASSSQSTDRGSMKNIQYF. CDR3 nucleotide sequence: TGTGCCAGCAGTTCCCAGTCCACCGACAGGGGGAGTATGAAAAACATTCAGTACTTC. The variable domain in full, with the rest retrieved from reference TRBV28 and TRBJ2-4, is DVKVTQSSRYLVKRTGEKVFLECVQDMDHENMFWYRQDPGLGLRLIYFSYDVKMKEKGDIPEGYSVSREKKERFSLILESASTNQTSMYLCASSSQSTDRGSMKNIQYFGAGTRLSVL.

This chain joins TRBV27 and TRBJ1-5; possibly TRBD1 for D (5 bases). From germline, CDR1 is MNHEY and CDR2 SMNVEV (reference sequence). The CDR3 contains 15 residues. Trimming took off 0 bases at V and 3 bases at J, with 9 bases between the two ends. The CDR3: CASSLSPTVNQPQHF. The CDR3 region has the DNA TGTGCCAGCAGTTTATCACCGACAGTCAATCAGCCCCAGCATTTT.

The chain is built from TRBV10-3 and TRBJ1-1; 7 bases map to TRBD1. V shed 11 bases and J 2 bases; nucleotides not matched to a gene: 17. Germline lookup yields CDR1 ENHRY and CDR2 SYGVKD. This CDR3 contains 16 residues. The CDR3 bases are TGTGCCTCGACTTCCTCAGGGGGAAAGAGTAACACTGAAGCTTTCTTT. Its protein product is CASTSSGGKSNTEAFF.

This rearrangement joins TRBV7-2 to TRBJ2-5, with D perhaps TRBD2 (5 bases). V gave up 4 bases and J gave up 1 base, with 13 bases separating them. The germline CDR1 and CDR2 sequences are SGHTA and FQGNSA. The CDR3 has 15 residues. CDR3 amino acids: CASSSYPGFQETQYF. The CDR3 region has the DNA TGTGCCAGCAGCTCATATCCGGGGTTCCAAGAGACCCAGTACTTC.

V usage is TRBV5-1 and J usage is TRBJ2-7, with TRBD1 matching 11 bases. V dropped 2 bases and J dropped 6; count of bases not matched to a gene: 7. The CDR3 consists of 15 residues. Per germline, CDR1 SGHRS and CDR2 YFSETQ. DNA of the CDR3: TGCGCCAGCAGCTTCCCGGGACAGGGGGTTTTCGAGCAGTACTTC. Amino acids: CASSFPGQGVFEQYF.

The V call is TRBV18, the J call TRBJ2-1; 11 nucleotides line up with TRBD2. With 6 bases clipped from V and 6 bases from J, the junction kept 7 bases outside the gene matches. The V gene's germline CDR1 is KGHSH and CDR2 LQKENI. The CDR3 spans 15 residues. CDR3 sequence (DNA): TGTGCCAGCTCTCCGGGACTAGCGGTCCTCAATGAGCAGTTCTTC. This gives the protein CASSPGLAVLNEQFF.

V usage is TRBV13 and J usage is TRBJ2-1, with 14 nucleotides matching TRBD2. This CDR3 region has 19 residues. The J segment lost 6 bases and the V segment lost 4 bases, leaving 14 bases of the junction unmatched. Germline CDR1 reads PRHDT; CDR2 reads FYEKMQ (reference sequence). The CDR3 region is CASSSGTSGGGIVGNEQFF. The CDR3 DNA sequence: TGTGCCAGCAGCTCCGGGACTAGCGGGGGAGGGATAGTAGGCAATGAGCAGTTCTTC.

This clone appeared a few times. V gene TRBV10-3 combines with J gene TRBJ1-2, with D possibly matching TRBD1 (5 bases). This CDR3 contains 15 residues. CDR1 is ENHRY and CDR2 is SYGVKD in the germline V gene. Between the trimmed V and J ends, which lost 0 bases and 7 bases, there was a span of 15 bases. The DNA for the CDR3 is TGTGCCATCAGTGAGTCGCCAGGGCCCCTAGGTGGCTACACCTTC. Its protein is CAISESPGPLGGYTF.

The rearrangement links TRBV5-1 to TRBJ1-1; 9 bases are a match to TRBD1. Germline CDR1 reads SGHRS; CDR2 reads YFSETQ. After removal of 8 bases from V and 2 bases from J, the junction contained 7 bases not matched to a gene. The CDR3 totals 14 residues. This CDR3 is CARGTGGGNTEAFF. The CDR3 region has the DNA TGCGCCAGAGGAACAGGGGGCGGAAACACTGAAGCTTTCTTT.

The CDR3 bases are TGCGCCAGCAGCCCAACAGGGTACCAAGAGACCCAGTACTTC. Its translation is CASSPTGYQETQYF. The J gene is TRBJ2-5, the V gene TRBV5-1; D is possibly TRBD1 (6 bases). The V end lost 4 bases, the J end lost 0 bases, and 10 bases lay between the germline ends. From germline, CDR1 is SGHRS and CDR2 YFSETQ. The CDR3 extends over 14 amino acids.